These 26 T cell receptor beta chains share one sample of origin, sequenced in a study of vaccination and CD4 T cells after COVID-19. Sequencing of the DNA from cultured CD4+ T cells was carried out with the Oncomine TCR Beta short-read assay. In TCRdb, the PCR reads were re-called with MiXCR into one record per CDR3 protein. Of some 20,000 distinct CDR3 sequences detected, over 55% appear once; the ten largest clones hold approximately 8%. Treatment meaning: roughly ten-day PBMC culture with coronavirus spike peptide pools or control peptides (ViraFEST assay). No antigen is known for these receptors. Material: CD4+ T cells from blood, cultured in vitro. These receptor sequences come from a human donor who had recovered from COVID-19.

The rearrangement joins TRBV7-2 to TRBJ1-1; 7 nucleotides match TRBD1. The V gene end was trimmed by 6 bases and the J gene end by 4 bases; junction bases not matched to a gene: 8. This CDR3 comprises 14 residues. CDR1 and CDR2 from the germline V gene are SGHTA and FQGNSA. Written as DNA, the CDR3 is TGTGCCAGCAGAGGGGGCAGGGTTAGCACTGAAGCTTTCTTT. It specifies CASRGGRVSTEAFF.

The chain has TRBV7-2 and TRBJ1-3; D not resolved. Germline assignment: CDR1 SGHTA and CDR2 FQGNSA. This CDR3 has 11 residues. The V end lost 2 bases, the J end lost 9 bases, and 5 bases lay between the germline ends. The DNA for the CDR3 is TGTGCCAGCAGCTTATCCAGCACCATATATTTT. Translation: CASSLSSTIYF.

The chain recombines TRBV15 with TRBJ1-5; 10 bases map to TRBD1. The V gene's germline CDR1 is LNHNV and CDR2 YYDKDF (reference sequence). The junction had 7 bases not matched to a gene; V was cut back by 5 bases and J by 0 bases. The CDR3 is made up of 17 amino acids. The CDR3 region is CATSPGQGSSSNQPQHF. The DNA of the CDR3 is TGTGCCACCAGCCCGGGACAGGGGAGTAGTAGCAATCAGCCCCAGCATTTT.

The chain couples TRBV27 to TRBJ1-1; D is unresolved. Germline V CDR1 and CDR2: MNHEY, SMNVEV (reference sequence). Trimming stripped 8 bases from V and 0 bases from J, with 4 bases between. The length of the CDR3 is 11 residues. The CDR3, as DNA: TGTGCCAGCCATATGAACACTGAAGCTTTCTTT. Protein: CASHMNTEAFF.

The J gene is TRBJ1-2, the V gene TRBV19, with TRBD1 matching 8 bases. The CDR3 runs to 16 residues. The junction had 17 bases not matched to a gene; V was cut back by 5 bases and J by 9 bases. The germline gives CDR1 LNHDA, CDR2 SQIVND (reference sequence). The CDR3 sequence: CASSPRRQGKMGSYTF. In nucleotides, the CDR3 is TGTGCCAGTAGTCCCCGTAGACAGGGGAAGATGGGCAGCTACACCTTC.

The CDR3 DNA reads TGTGCCAGCAGTTACAGGTTCCGGGCTAGCGGTACCTACGAGCAGTACTTC. Residues: CASSYRFRASGTYEQYF. The chain employs TRBV6-2 or TRBV6-3 and TRBJ2-7; 7 bases map to TRBD2. The germline gives CDR1 MNHEY, CDR2 SVGEGT. Unmatched junction bases numbered 12, after V lost 2 bases and J lost 2 bases. The CDR3 has 17 amino acids.

The sample holds one count of this clonotype. Here the CDR3 DNA reads TGTGCCAGCAGTTACTCGACAGGGGGTGGCTACACCTTC. This sequence encodes CASSYSTGGGYTF. This chain joins TRBV6-5 and TRBJ1-2; 9 bases are shared with TRBD1. Unmatched junction bases numbered 0, after V lost 0 bases and J lost 7 bases. Germline V lookup: CDR1 MNHEY, CDR2 SVGAGI. The CDR3 is 13 amino acids.

The rearrangement uses TRBV28 and TRBJ1-2; D uncertain. Germline CDR1 MDHEN, CDR2 SYDVKM. This CDR3 spans 15 amino acids. The ends were cut back, 6 bases at V and 5 bases at J, with 19 bases in the middle. The DNA of the CDR3 is TGTGCCAGCAGCCTGACCAAAAAGGGTCGGTATGGCTACACCTTC. Amino acids: CASSLTKKGRYGYTF.

This chain links TRBV6-1 with TRBJ2-7; 7 nucleotides match TRBD1. CDR1 and CDR2 (germline): MNHNS, SASEGT. The CDR3 spans 15 residues. J gave up 5 bases and V 6 bases, and 13 bases lay outside the gene matches. This chain's CDR3 is CASSPLRQGWHEQYF. The CDR3 DNA sequence: TGTGCCAGCAGCCCATTGAGACAGGGATGGCACGAGCAGTACTTC.

The rearrangement joins TRBV7-8 to TRBJ2-7; 7 bases fit TRBD2. Germline values: CDR1 SGHVS, CDR2 FQNEAQ. Unmatched junction bases numbered 21, after V lost 6 bases and J lost 7 bases. CDR3 length: 17 amino acids. The DNA for the CDR3 is TGTGCCAGCAGTCACCGACCCGGGACTACCGGCGGGGGTGAGCAGTACTTC. It yields the protein CASSHRPGTTGGGEQYF.

This sequence joins TRBV20-1 and TRBJ1-5, with D perhaps TRBD1 (5 bases). In germline, CDR1 is DFQATT, CDR2 SNEGSKA (reference sequence). V lost 6 bases, J lost 4 bases, and 16 bases lay in between. The CDR3 has 14 residues. The CDR3 region is CSAKTGTGNQPQHF. As DNA, the CDR3 is TGCAGTGCGAAGACTGGGACGGGGAATCAGCCCCAGCATTTT.

The V gene is TRBV7-9, the J gene TRBJ2-5; possibly TRBD1 or TRBD2 for D (5 bases each). The V gene lost 1 base and the J gene lost 5 bases, with 11 bases spanning the gap. Germline V CDR1 and CDR2: SEHNR, FQNEAQ (reference sequence). The CDR3 spans 14 residues. CDR3 region: CASSLVGARETQYF. The CDR3 coding sequence is TGTGCCAGCAGCTTAGTCGGGGCCAGGGAGACCCAGTACTTC.

The genes are TRBV7-2 and TRBJ1-6; D remains unclear. In germline, CDR1 is SGHTA, CDR2 FQGNSA. With 6 bases removed from V and 0 bases from J, the gap between germline ends came to 9 bases. The CDR3 runs to 15 residues. CDR3 residues: CASSYSYSYNSPLHF. CDR3 nucleotides: TGTGCCAGCAGTTACAGTTACTCCTATAATTCACCCCTCCACTTT.

The chain couples TRBV10-3 to TRBJ2-4; D possibly matches TRBD1 or TRBD2 (6 bases each). From germline, CDR1 is ENHRY and CDR2 SYGVKD. V lost 3 bases to trimming and J lost 8 bases, with 20 bases between them. This CDR3 is built from 16 residues. The CDR3 is CAISDPGIGGRDIQYF. CDR3 coding DNA: TGTGCCATCAGTGACCCGGGTATCGGGGGCCGCGACATTCAGTACTTC.

V gene TRBV7-8 combines with J gene TRBJ2-3, with D tentatively TRBD2 (5 bases). This CDR3 has 12 residues. V was shortened by 5 bases and J by 4 bases, with 7 bases between the two germline ends. The V gene's germline CDR1 is SGHVS and CDR2 FQNEAQ. CDR3 DNA sequence: TGTGCCAGCAGCCCCGGGGCAGATACGCAGTATTTT. As protein: CASSPGADTQYF.

The chain joins TRBV19 to TRBJ1-5; D unresolved. Germline CDR1 is LNHDA and CDR2 is SQIVND (reference sequence). This CDR3 contains 13 residues. V was shortened by 6 bases and J by 0 bases, with 6 bases between the two germline ends. CDR3 bases: TGTGCCAGTAGCGTTACTAGCAATCAGCCCCAGCATTTT. Protein sequence: CASSVTSNQPQHF.

This clonotype has only a few counts. J is TRBJ1-1 and V is TRBV6-1; 7 nucleotides agree with TRBD1. Germline CDR1 reads MNHNS; CDR2 reads SASEGT. The J segment lost 2 bases and the V segment lost 6 bases, leaving 6 bases of the junction unmatched. The CDR3 covers 14 residues. Here the CDR3 DNA reads TGTGCCAGCAGCCCAGACAGGGAAAACACTGAAGCTTTCTTT. Residues: CASSPDRENTEAFF.

This rearrangement joins TRBV19 to TRBJ1-1; no clear D. Per the germline V gene, CDR1 is LNHDA and CDR2 is SQIVND (reference sequence). The CDR3 totals 14 residues. Trimming removed 7 bases at V and 2 bases at J, with 14 bases between. CDR3 nucleotides: TGTGCCAGTACCCCTACAGCTCTCAACACTGAAGCTTTCTTT. It is translated as CASTPTALNTEAFF.

The V and J genes are TRBV28 and TRBJ2-7; 8 bases fit TRBD2. V gave up 5 bases and J gave up 6 bases; unmatched junction bases: 9. The CDR3 extends over 14 amino acids. In germline, CDR1 is MDHEN, CDR2 SYDVKM. The CDR3 DNA sequence: TGTGCCAGCAGTCCTGGACTAGCAGGGCGCGAGCAGTACTTC. Translating it yields CASSPGLAGREQYF.

The chain carries TRBV28 and TRBJ1-2, with D hard to call. V was clipped by 7 bases and J by 2 bases, with 14 bases between them. The CDR3 totals 14 residues. Germline V gene lookup returns CDR1 MDHEN and CDR2 SYDVKM. The CDR3 spells CASTRPRNNYGYTF. The CDR3 region has the DNA TGTGCCAGCACCCGTCCGAGGAACAACTATGGCTACACCTTC.

The V gene is TRBV4-3, the J gene TRBJ2-7; no reliable D call. In germline, CDR1 is LGHNA, CDR2 YSLEER. Trimming took off 0 bases at V and 6 bases at J, with 12 bases between the two ends. This CDR3 spans 14 amino acids. CDR3 in DNA: TGCGCCAGCAGCCAAGACTTGCGAAGGGTCGAGCAGTACTTC. It specifies CASSQDLRRVEQYF.

The V and J genes are TRBV7-3 and TRBJ2-6, with a weak D call TRBD1 (5 bases). V was cut by 8 bases and J by 0 bases, with 11 bases left in between. This CDR3 contains 15 residues. Germline lookup yields CDR1 SGHTA and CDR2 FQGTGA. CDR3 DNA: TGTGCCAGCGCGGTTAGGGGCTCTGGGGCCAACGTCCTGACTTTC. Its protein is CASAVRGSGANVLTF.

CDR3 sequence: CATSRGGDSYEQYF. In DNA form, the CDR3 reads TGTGCCACCAGCAGAGGAGGAGACTCCTACGAGCAGTACTTC. The chain recombines TRBV15 with TRBJ2-7; D unclear. This CDR3 is built from 14 residues. Trimming removed 1 base from V and 0 bases from J, with 7 bases in between. The germline gives CDR1 LNHNV, CDR2 YYDKDF (reference sequence).

This chain's CDR3 is CSVLRDRVHGYTF. The CDR3 DNA is TGCAGCGTTCTTCGGGACAGGGTCCATGGCTACACCTTC. The rearrangement joins TRBV29-1 to TRBJ1-2, with 9 bases matching TRBD1. CDR1 is SQVTM and CDR2 is ANQGSEA in the germline V gene. The length of the CDR3 is 13 residues. V lost 5 bases to trimming and J lost 6 bases; unmatched junction nucleotides: 7.

V gene TRBV4-3 combines with J gene TRBJ2-7, with D perhaps matching TRBD1 (6 bases). The CDR3 sequence is 15 residues long. V dropped 4 bases and J dropped 7 bases, with 20 bases sitting between them. The germline V gene encodes CDR1 LGHNA and CDR2 YSLEER. CDR3 sequence reads: CASSLVKGEDGEQYF. CDR3 nucleotides: TGCGCCAGCAGCCTCGTCAAGGGGGAAGATGGGGAGCAGTACTTC.

This clonotype was picked up a small number of times. This rearrangement joins TRBV6-2 or TRBV6-3 to TRBJ1-1; D is undetermined. Germline V gene sequence: CDR1 MNHEY, CDR2 SVGEGT. Deletions cut 7 bases from V and 5 bases from J, with 14 bases between. This CDR3 spans 13 amino acids. The CDR3 DNA is TGTGCCAGCACTCCACCCCGGGGTACTGAAGCTTTCTTT. Its translation: CASTPPRGTEAFF.